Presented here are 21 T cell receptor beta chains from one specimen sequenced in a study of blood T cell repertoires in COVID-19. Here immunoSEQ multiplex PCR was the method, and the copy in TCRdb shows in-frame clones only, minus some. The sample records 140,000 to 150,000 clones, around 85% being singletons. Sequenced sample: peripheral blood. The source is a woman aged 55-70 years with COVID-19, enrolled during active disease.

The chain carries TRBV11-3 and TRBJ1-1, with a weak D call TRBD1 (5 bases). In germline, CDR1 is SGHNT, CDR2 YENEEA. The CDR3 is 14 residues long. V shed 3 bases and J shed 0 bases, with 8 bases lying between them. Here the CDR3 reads CASSLGGMNTEAFF. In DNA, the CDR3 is TGTGCCAGCAGCTTGGGGGGAATGAACACTGAAGCTTTCTTT.

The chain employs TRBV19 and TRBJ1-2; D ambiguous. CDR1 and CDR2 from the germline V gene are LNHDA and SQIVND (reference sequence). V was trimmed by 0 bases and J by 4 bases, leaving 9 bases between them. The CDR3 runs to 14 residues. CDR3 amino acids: CASSIDLGGYGYTF. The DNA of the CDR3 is TGTGCCAGTAGTATAGATTTGGGAGGCTATGGCTACACCTTC.

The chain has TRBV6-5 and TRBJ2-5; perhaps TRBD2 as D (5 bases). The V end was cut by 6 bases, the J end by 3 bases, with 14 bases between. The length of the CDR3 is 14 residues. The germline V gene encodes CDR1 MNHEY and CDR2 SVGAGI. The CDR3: CASSRASPEETQYF. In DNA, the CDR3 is TGTGCCAGCAGCCGAGCTAGCCCCGAAGAGACCCAGTACTTC.

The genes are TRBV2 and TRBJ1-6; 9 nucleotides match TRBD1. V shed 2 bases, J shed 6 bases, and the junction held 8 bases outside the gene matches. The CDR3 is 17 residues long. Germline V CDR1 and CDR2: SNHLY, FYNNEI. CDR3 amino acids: CASSEMGTGYTNSPLHF. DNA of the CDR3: TGTGCCAGCAGTGAAATGGGGACAGGGTACACTAATTCACCCCTCCACTTT.

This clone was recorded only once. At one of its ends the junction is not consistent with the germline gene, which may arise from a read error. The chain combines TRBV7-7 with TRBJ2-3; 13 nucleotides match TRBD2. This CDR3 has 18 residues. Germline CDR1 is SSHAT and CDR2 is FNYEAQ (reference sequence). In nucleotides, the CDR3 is TGTGCTAGCAGCAGCGGACTAGCGGGGGCCTTTGGCACAGATACGCAGTATTTT. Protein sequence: CASSSGLAGAFGTDTQYF.

The CDR3 spells CASRERGHDGTEAFF. As DNA, the CDR3 is TGCGCCAGCAGAGAAAGGGGGCATGATGGCACTGAAGCTTTCTTT. V is TRBV10-2 and J is TRBJ1-1, with 7 bases aligning to TRBD1. CDR3 length: 15 residues. The V gene end was trimmed by 6 bases and the J gene end by 4 bases; junction bases not matched to a gene: 11. CDR1 WSHSY and CDR2 SAAADI come from the germline V gene.

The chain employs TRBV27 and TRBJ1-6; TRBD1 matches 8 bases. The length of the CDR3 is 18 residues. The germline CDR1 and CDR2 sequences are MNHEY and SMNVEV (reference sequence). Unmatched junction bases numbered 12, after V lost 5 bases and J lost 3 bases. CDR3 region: CASSSTDRDAFYNSPLHF. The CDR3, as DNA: TGTGCCAGCAGTAGCACGGACAGGGATGCGTTCTATAATTCACCCCTCCACTTT.

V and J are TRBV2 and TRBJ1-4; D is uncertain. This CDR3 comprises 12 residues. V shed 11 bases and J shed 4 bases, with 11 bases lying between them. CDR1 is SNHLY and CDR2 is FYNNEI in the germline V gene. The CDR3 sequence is CAASQNNEKLFF. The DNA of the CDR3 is TGTGCCGCTAGTCAGAATAATGAAAAACTGTTTTTT.

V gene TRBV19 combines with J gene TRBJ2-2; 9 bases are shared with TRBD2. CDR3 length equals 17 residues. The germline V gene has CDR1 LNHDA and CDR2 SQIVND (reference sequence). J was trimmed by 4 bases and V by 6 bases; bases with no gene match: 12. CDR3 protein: CASSPGAGGPGTGELFF. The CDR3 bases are TGTGCCAGTAGCCCAGGTGCGGGGGGGCCGGGCACCGGGGAGCTGTTTTTT.

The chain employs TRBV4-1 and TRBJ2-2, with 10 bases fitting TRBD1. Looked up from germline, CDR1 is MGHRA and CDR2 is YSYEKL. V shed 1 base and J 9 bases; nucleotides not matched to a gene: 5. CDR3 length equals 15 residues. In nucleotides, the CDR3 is TGCGCCAGCAGCCAAGGGGGACAGGGGAAGCGGGAGCTGTTTTTT. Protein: CASSQGGQGKRELFF.

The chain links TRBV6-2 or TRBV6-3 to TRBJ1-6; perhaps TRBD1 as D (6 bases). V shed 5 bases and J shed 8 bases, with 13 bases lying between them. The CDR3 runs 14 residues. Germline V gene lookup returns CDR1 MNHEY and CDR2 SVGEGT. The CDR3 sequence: CASSRQALDSPLHF. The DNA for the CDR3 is TGTGCCAGCAGTAGACAGGCCTTGGATTCACCCCTCCACTTT.

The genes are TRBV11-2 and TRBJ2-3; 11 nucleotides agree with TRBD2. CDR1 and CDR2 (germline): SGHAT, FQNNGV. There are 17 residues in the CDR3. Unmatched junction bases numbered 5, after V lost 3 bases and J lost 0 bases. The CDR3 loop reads CASSFTSGGLSTDTQYF. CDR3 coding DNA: TGTGCCAGCAGCTTTACTAGCGGGGGCCTTAGCACAGATACGCAGTATTTT. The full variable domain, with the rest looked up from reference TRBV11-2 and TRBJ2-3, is EAGVAQSPRYKIIEKRQSVAFWCNPISGHATLYWYQQILGQGPKLLIQFQNNGVVDDSQLPKDRFSAERLKGVDSTLKIQPAKLEDSAVYLCASSFTSGGLSTDTQYFGPGTRLTVL.

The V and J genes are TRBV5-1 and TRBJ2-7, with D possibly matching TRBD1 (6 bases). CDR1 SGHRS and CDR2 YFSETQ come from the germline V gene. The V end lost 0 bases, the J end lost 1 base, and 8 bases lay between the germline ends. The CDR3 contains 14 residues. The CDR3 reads CASSLGTASYEQYF. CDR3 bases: TGCGCCAGCAGCTTGGGGACAGCTTCCTACGAGCAGTACTTC.

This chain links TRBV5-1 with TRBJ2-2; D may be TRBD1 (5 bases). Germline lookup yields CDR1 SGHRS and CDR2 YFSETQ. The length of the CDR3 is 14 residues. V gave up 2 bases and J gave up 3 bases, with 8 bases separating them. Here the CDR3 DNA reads TGCGCCAGCAGCTTTACCAGGGACACCGGGGAGCTGTTTTTT. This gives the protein CASSFTRDTGELFF.

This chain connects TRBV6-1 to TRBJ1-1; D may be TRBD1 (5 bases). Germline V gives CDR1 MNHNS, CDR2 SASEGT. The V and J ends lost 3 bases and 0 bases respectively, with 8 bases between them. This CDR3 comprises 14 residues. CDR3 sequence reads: CASSEGGLNTEAFF. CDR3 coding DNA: TGTGCCAGCAGTGAGGGGGGACTGAACACTGAAGCTTTCTTT.

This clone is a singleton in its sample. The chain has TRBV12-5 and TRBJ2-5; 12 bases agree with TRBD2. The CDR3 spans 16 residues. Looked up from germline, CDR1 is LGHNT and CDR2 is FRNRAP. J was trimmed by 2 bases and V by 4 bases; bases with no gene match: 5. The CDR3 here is CASGSTSGGPQETQYF. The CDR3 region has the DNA TGTGCTAGTGGTTCCACTAGCGGGGGGCCACAAGAGACCCAGTACTTC.

The CDR3 coding sequence is TGTGCCAGCAGTACGGGACAGGGGGCCACTGAAGCTTTCTTT. Amino acids: CASSTGQGATEAFF. This chain uses TRBV6-5 with TRBJ1-1; 12 bases line up with TRBD1. Germline CDR1 reads MNHEY; CDR2 reads SVGAGI. The V segment lost 5 bases and the J segment 4 bases; nucleotides outside the gene matches: 2. This CDR3 has 14 amino acids.

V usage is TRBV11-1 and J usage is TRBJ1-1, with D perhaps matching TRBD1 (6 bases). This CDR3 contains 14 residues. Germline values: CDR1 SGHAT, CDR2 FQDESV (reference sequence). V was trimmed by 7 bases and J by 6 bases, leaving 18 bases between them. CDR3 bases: TGTGCCAGCACCGCGCTACAGGGATGGGCTGAAGCTTTCTTT. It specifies CASTALQGWAEAFF.

CDR3 nucleotides: TGTGCCAGCAGCTTATATGGCAGGCCGTCCTACAATGAGCAGTTCTTC. The encoded protein is CASSLYGRPSYNEQFF. V is TRBV7-6 and J is TRBJ2-1; D is unclear. Trimming took 2 bases from V and 1 from J, leaving 12 bases between them. Germline-derived CDR1 and CDR2 are SGHVS and FNYEAQ. The CDR3 is made up of 16 amino acids.

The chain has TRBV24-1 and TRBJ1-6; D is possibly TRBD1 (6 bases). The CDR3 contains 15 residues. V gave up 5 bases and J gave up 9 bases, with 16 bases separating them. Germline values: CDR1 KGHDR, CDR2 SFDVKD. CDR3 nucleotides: TGTGCCACCAGTGCGAGGGGGGGCTCAGTTTCACCCCTCCACTTT. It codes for CATSARGGSVSPLHF.

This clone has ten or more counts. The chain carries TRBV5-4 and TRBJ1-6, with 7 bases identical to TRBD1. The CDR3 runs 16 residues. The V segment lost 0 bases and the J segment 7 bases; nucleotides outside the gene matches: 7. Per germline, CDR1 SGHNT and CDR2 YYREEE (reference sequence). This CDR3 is CASSLDPGQANSPLHF. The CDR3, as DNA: TGTGCCAGCAGCTTGGACCCCGGACAGGCGAATTCACCCCTCCACTTT. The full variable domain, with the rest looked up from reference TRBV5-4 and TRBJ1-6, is ETGVTQSPTHLIKTRGQQVTLRCSSQSGHNTVSWYQQALGQGPQFIFQYYREEENGRGNFPPRFSGLQFPNYSSELNVNALELDDSALYLCASSLDPGQANSPLHFGNGTRLTVT.